This T cell receptor beta chain comes out of a study of blood T cell repertoires in COVID-19. Study as a whole: Donors in the United States, Italy and Spain gave samples during acute or convalescent COVID-19. In each case, the material was cDNA or gDNA derived from T cells, B-cell-depleted T cells, or PBMCs.

The V and J ends lost 1 base and 4 bases respectively, with 10 bases between them. Looked up from germline, CDR1 is MNHEY and CDR2 is SMNVEV (reference sequence). This CDR3 has 15 amino acids. Authors' analysis steps: Reference gene primer amplification yielded estimated nucleated cell counts. Method: immunoSEQ multiplex PCR; TCRdb's copy keeps in-frame clones and lacks some. V, J and clone size reflect that table, while D and trimming were determined from the DNA. The repertoire holds fewer than 200,000 clones, with about 88% as singletons. The TCR was taken from a man aged 40-49 years with acute or convalescent COVID-19. The chain employs TRBV27 and TRBJ2-2, with D possibly TRBD1 on 6 matching bases. The material sequenced was peripheral blood. CDR3 DNA sequence: TGTGCCAGCAGTTTATTCGCAGGGGTCACCGGGGAGCTGTTTTTT. Residues: CASSLFAGVTGELFF.